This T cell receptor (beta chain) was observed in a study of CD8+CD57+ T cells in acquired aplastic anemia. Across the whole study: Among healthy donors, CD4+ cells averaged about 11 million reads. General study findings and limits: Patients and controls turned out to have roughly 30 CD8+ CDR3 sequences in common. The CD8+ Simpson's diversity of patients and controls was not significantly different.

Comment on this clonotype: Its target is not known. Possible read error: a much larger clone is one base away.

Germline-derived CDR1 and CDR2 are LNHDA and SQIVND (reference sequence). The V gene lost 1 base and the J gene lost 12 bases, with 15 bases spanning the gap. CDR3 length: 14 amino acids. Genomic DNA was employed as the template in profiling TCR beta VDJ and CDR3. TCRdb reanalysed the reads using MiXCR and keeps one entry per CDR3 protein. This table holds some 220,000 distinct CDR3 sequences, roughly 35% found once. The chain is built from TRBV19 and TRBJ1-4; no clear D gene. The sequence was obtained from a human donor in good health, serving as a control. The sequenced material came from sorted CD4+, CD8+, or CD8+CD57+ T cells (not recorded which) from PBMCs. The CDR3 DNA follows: TGTGCCAGTAGTATAGCAGTCTCTGGGGAAGAACTGTTTTTT. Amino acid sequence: CASSIAVSGEELFF.